The 7 T cell receptor beta chains reported below all come from one sample, sequenced in a study of beta chain features in type 1 diabetes. Study-level findings and limits: People with Type 1 diabetes carried modestly yet significantly shorter TCRB CDR3s in all four CD4+ subsets.

No antigen has been assigned to these receptors. Reverse transcription of all isolated RNA meant that expressed TCRB transcripts were sequenced. Assay used: immunoSEQ multiplex PCR; TCRdb lists only in-frame clones, some missing. The profile covers 640,000 or so clones, with over 13% appearing a single time and just under 0.04% taken by the ten largest. Sequences were obtained from naive CD4+ T cells from blood. Receptors originate from a man in his late teens or twenties with type 1 diabetes.

The gene calls are TRBV5-1 and TRBJ2-7, with 10 positions matching TRBD2. Germline loops: CDR1 SGHRS, CDR2 YFSETQ. The CDR3 contains 14 residues. The ends lost 4 bases at V and 4 bases at J; junction bases unmatched: 5. The CDR3 coding sequence is TGCGCCAGCAGCCCCAGCGGGGGGGCTTACGAGCAGTACTTC. Its protein product is CASSPSGGAYEQYF. The full variable domain, its missing parts supplied by reference TRBV5-1 and TRBJ2-7, is KAGVTQTPRYLIKTRGQQVTLSCSPISGHRSVSWYQQTPGQGLQFLFEYFSETQRNKGNFPGRFSGRQFSNSRSEMNVSTLELGDSALYLCASSPSGGAYEQYFGPGTRLTVT.

Notes on this clone: Different DNA sequences within this sample yield the same CDR3. The chain couples TRBV30 to TRBJ2-7; D is undetermined. V shed 0 bases and J shed 3 bases, with 9 bases lying between them. The CDR3 extends over 13 amino acids. In germline, CDR1 is GTSNPN, CDR2 SVGIG (reference sequence). Written as DNA, the CDR3 is TGTGCCTGGAGTGTTGGTGGTGTCTACGAGCAGTACTTC. Protein sequence: CAWSVGGVYEQYF.

This chain links TRBV30 with TRBJ2-2; D remains unclear. This CDR3 contains 14 residues. The germline V gene has CDR1 GTSNPN and CDR2 SVGIG (reference sequence). Trimming removed 3 bases at V and 8 bases at J, with 16 bases between. CDR3 bases: TGTGCCTGGAGGACCTCTCTGGTGTCGGGGGAGCTGTTTTTT. Its protein product is CAWRTSLVSGELFF.

This chain connects TRBV2 to TRBJ1-4; D is perhaps TRBD1 (5 bases). The germline V gene has CDR1 SNHLY and CDR2 FYNNEI. With 8 bases removed from V and 8 bases from J, the gap between germline ends came to 15 bases. The length of the CDR3 is 13 residues. CDR3 sequence reads: CASSAGRGEKLFF. The CDR3 DNA sequence: TGTGCCAGCTCGGCAGGGCGAGGCGAAAAACTGTTTTTT.

This clone was seen a few times. The chain carries TRBV10-3 and TRBJ2-5, with 8 bases aligning to TRBD2. The trim removed 7 bases at V and 5 bases at J, leaving 12 bases unmatched. This CDR3 contains 15 residues. Germline V CDR1 and CDR2: ENHRY, SYGVKD. The CDR3 region is CAITPRGGFRETQYF. CDR3 DNA sequence: TGTGCCATCACCCCCCGGGGGGGATTTAGGGAGACCCAGTACTTC.

The chain couples TRBV6-5 to TRBJ1-2; D not certain. Germline V gives CDR1 MNHEY, CDR2 SVGAGI. The V gene lost 2 bases and the J gene lost 6 bases, with 10 bases spanning the gap. The CDR3 runs 13 residues. The CDR3 region is CASSYRSADGYTF. CDR3 coding DNA: TGTGCCAGCAGTTACCGGTCGGCTGATGGCTACACCTTC.

There are a few counts of this clone. The rearrangement joins TRBV5-4 to TRBJ2-2, with D uncertain. Trimming pared 5 bases from V and 2 bases from J, leaving 13 bases between. This CDR3 is built from 15 residues. Germline CDR1 is SGHNT and CDR2 is YYREEE (reference sequence). The chain's CDR3 is CASSRALVNTGELFF. The CDR3 bases are TGTGCCAGCAGTCGGGCGTTAGTTAACACCGGGGAGCTGTTTTTT.